The present T cell receptor beta chain was sequenced within a study of shared clonotypes between healthy human individuals. This CDR3 contains 16 residues. The ends were cut back, 3 bases at V and 8 bases at J, with 20 bases in the middle. The germline CDR1 and CDR2 sequences are MGHRA and YSYEKL. Several immunoSEQ plates received, in even portions, the genomic DNA of each subset. The protocol was immunoSEQ multiplex PCR, while the TCRdb copy is restricted to in-frame clones and leaves out a portion. The sample comprises fewer than 850,000 clones, 90% of which are singletons, and 34% rests with the top ten. CD8 memory was a combination that joined CD45RO+ cells with CCR7-negative CD45RA+ TemRA cells.

Sequencing input: memory CD8+ T cells from PBMCs. As to subset: CD45RO+ cells pooled with CCR7-negative TemRA cells. The V and J genes are TRBV4-1 and TRBJ2-1; D could derive from TRBD1 or TRBD2 (5 bases each). This TCR was sampled from a man between 18 and 29 years old in good health. Some clones in this sample may be carry-over from other donors' samples. CDR3 sequence reads: CASSQKWPGPSDEQFF. CDR3 sequence (DNA): TGCGCCAGCAGCCAGAAATGGCCGGGACCCTCGGATGAGCAGTTCTTC.